These 10 T cell receptor beta chains came from one sample sequenced in a study of OX40 agonist ivuxolimab in advanced cancers. Libraries were prepared through the immunoSEQ multiplex PCR assay. TCRdb provides this immuneACCESS table in a form limited to in-frame rearrangements. Some clones are lacking; in checked studies, under half of them reflect an unresolved V gene, and why the rest are absent is not known. This sample gives tens of thousands of clones in total; approximately 91% of them show up just once. Around 31% of the sample lies in the top ten. Sequenced material: CD4+ or CD8+ T cells sorted from blood, taken in a trial of the OX40 agonist ivuxolimab. Every receptor here comes from an adult with an advanced solid tumor such as melanoma, head and neck, liver or kidney cancer.

J is TRBJ2-3 and V is TRBV9, with TRBD2 matching over 7 bases. The germline V gene encodes CDR1 SGDLS and CDR2 YYNGEE. The CDR3 has 15 residues. Losses at the gene ends were 4 bases for V and 0 bases for J; bases not matched to a gene: 5. The CDR3 loop reads CASSPGGGSTDTQYF. CDR3 sequence (DNA): TGTGCCAGCAGCCCTGGGGGGGGGAGCACAGATACGCAGTATTTT.

This rearrangement joins TRBV21-1 to TRBJ1-1; the D call of TRBD1 is as the table states it, not checked on the DNA. TRBV21-1 is a known pseudogene. CDR3 length: 12 amino acids. CDR3 in DNA: TGTGCCCGACAGGGGGCGGGCACTGAAGCTTTCTTT. This translates into CARQGAGTEAFF.

The chain is built from TRBV28 and TRBJ2-2; D might be TRBD1 (6 bases). The CDR3 has 13 amino acids. Trimming took off 6 bases at V and 6 bases at J, with 11 bases between the two ends. Germline lookup yields CDR1 MDHEN and CDR2 SYDVKM. The CDR3 loop is CASRLQGAGELFF. In DNA, the CDR3 is TGTGCCAGCAGACTACAGGGAGCCGGGGAGCTGTTTTTT.

The rearrangement uses TRBV7-6 and TRBJ2-1; TRBD1 agrees at 7 bases. The CDR3 loop spans 17 amino acids. V dropped 1 base and J dropped 3; count of bases not matched to a gene: 9. Germline V CDR1 and CDR2: SGHVS, FNYEAQ. The CDR3 coding sequence is TGTGCCAGCAGCTTAGACGTAGGGGGACAGATCTACAATGAGCAGTTCTTC. Protein product: CASSLDVGGQIYNEQFF.

CDR3 in DNA: TGTGCCAGCAGTTACTCATCCTTGAACACTGAAGCTTTCTTT. Its translation: CASSYSSLNTEAFF. The gene calls are TRBV6-5 and TRBJ1-1; D remains unclear. Trimming shortened V by 0 bases and J by 0 bases, and 5 bases separated the two germline ends. CDR1 and CDR2 (germline): MNHEY, SVGAGI. The CDR3 covers 14 residues.

This chain uses TRBV7-9 with TRBJ2-7, with D perhaps matching TRBD1 (6 bases). The germline V gene has CDR1 SEHNR and CDR2 FQNEAQ (reference sequence). This CDR3 spans 14 amino acids. Trimming removed 5 bases at V and 2 bases at J, with 13 bases between. The DNA for the CDR3 is TGTGCCAGCAGCAGGACAGAAAAAACCTACGAGCAGTACTTC. Its translation is CASSRTEKTYEQYF.

The chain couples TRBV6-5 to TRBJ2-1, with 7 bases fitting TRBD1. The CDR3 runs 15 residues. The V gene end was trimmed by 4 bases and the J gene end by 2 bases; junction bases not matched to a gene: 5. In germline, CDR1 is MNHEY, CDR2 SVGAGI. The CDR3 sequence is CASSFAGTAYNEQFF. DNA for the CDR3: TGTGCCAGCAGTTTCGCCGGGACAGCCTACAATGAGCAGTTCTTC.

V usage is TRBV10-2 and J usage is TRBJ1-2; possibly TRBD1 for D (5 bases). CDR1 and CDR2 (germline): WSHSY, SAAADI. The CDR3 runs 14 residues. The V end lost 3 bases, the J end lost 4 bases, and 12 bases lay between the germline ends. The CDR3 spells CASSDWGLGYGYTF. As DNA, the CDR3 is TGCGCCAGCAGTGATTGGGGCCTGGGCTATGGCTACACCTTC.

The chain uses TRBV19 and TRBJ2-3, with a tentative D call TRBD2 (5 bases). Germline V gene lookup returns CDR1 LNHDA and CDR2 SQIVND (reference sequence). The CDR3 has 15 residues. The V end was cut by 1 base, the J end by 2 bases, with 10 bases between. DNA of the CDR3: TGTGCCAGTAGTATAGTGGGCGGGCCCACAGATACGCAGTATTTT. Protein product: CASSIVGGPTDTQYF.

This clone was observed once. The chain is built from TRBV5-6 and TRBJ2-7; D ambiguous. The germline V and J ends were trimmed by 0 bases and 3 bases, with 4 bases remaining between them. Germline V gene lookup returns CDR1 SGHDT and CDR2 YYEEEE. CDR3 length: 12 amino acids. DNA of the CDR3: TGTGCCAGCAGCTTGGGGGGCTACGAGCAGTACTTC. Translation gives CASSLGGYEQYF.